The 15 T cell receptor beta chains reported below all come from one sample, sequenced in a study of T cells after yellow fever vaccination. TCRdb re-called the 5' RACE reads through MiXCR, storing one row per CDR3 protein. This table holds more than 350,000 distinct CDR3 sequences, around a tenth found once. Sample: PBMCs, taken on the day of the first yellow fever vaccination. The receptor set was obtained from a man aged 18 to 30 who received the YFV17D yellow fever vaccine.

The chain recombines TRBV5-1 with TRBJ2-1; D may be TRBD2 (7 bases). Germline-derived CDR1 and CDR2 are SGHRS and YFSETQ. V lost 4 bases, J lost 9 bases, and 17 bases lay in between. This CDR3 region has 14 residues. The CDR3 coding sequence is TGCGCCAGCAGCCCTTGGGAGGGGGAGGCTGAGCAGTTCTTC. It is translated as CASSPWEGEAEQFF.

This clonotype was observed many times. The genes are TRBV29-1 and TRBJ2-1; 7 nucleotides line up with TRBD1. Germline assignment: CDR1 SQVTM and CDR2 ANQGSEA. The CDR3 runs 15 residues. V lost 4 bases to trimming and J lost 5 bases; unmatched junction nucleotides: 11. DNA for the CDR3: TGCAGCGTTGTGACAGGGCTGACCGAGAACAATGAGCAGTTCTTC. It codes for CSVVTGLTENNEQFF.

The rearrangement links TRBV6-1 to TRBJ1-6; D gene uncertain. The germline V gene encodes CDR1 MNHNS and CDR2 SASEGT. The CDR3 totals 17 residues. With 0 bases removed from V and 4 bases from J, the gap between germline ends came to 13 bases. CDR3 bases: TGTGCCAGCAGTGAAGCCGTGACCCGCGAGTATAATTCACCCCTCCACTTT. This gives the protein CASSEAVTREYNSPLHF.

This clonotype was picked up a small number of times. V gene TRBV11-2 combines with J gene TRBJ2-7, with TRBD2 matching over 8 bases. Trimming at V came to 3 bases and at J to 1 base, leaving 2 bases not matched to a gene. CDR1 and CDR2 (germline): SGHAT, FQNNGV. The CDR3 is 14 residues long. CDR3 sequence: CASSFASGSYEQYF. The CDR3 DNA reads TGTGCCAGCAGCTTCGCTAGCGGGTCCTACGAGCAGTACTTC. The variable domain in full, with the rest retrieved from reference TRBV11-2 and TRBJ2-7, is EAGVAQSPRYKIIEKRQSVAFWCNPISGHATLYWYQQILGQGPKLLIQFQNNGVVDDSQLPKDRFSAERLKGVDSTLKIQPAKLEDSAVYLCASSFASGSYEQYFGPGTRLTVT.

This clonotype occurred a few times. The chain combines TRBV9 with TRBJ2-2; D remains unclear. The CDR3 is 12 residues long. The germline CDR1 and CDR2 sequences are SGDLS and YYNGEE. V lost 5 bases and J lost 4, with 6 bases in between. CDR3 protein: CASSRFTGELFF. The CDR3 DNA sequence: TGTGCCAGCAGTCGCTTCACCGGGGAGCTGTTTTTT.

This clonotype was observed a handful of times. CDR3 nucleotide sequence: TGTGCCAGCAGCTTAGAAGCCGGAAACATTCAGTACTTC. The encoded protein is CASSLEAGNIQYF. The chain uses TRBV7-8 and TRBJ2-4; D gene unclear. This CDR3 is built from 13 residues. Germline loops: CDR1 SGHVS, CDR2 FQNEAQ. V lost 1 base to trimming and J lost 6 bases, with 7 bases between them.

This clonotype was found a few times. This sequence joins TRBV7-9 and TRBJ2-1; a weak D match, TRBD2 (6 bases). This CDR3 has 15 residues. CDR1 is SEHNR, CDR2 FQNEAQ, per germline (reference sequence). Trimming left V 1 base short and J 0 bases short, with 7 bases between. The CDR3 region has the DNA TGTGCCAGCAGCTTAGTGACTAGCTCCTACAATGAGCAGTTCTTC. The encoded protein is CASSLVTSSYNEQFF.

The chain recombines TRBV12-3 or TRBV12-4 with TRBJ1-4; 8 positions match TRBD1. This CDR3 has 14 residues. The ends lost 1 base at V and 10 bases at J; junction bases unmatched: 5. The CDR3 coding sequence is TGTGCCAGCAGTTTAGTCCAGGGGGCCGCAAAACTGTTTTTT. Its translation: CASSLVQGAAKLFF.

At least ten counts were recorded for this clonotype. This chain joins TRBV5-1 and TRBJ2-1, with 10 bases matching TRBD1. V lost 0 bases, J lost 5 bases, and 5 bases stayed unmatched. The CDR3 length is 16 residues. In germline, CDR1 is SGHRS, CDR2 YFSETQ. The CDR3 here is CASSLGRTGGDNEQFF. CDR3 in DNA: TGCGCCAGCAGCTTGGGTCGGACAGGGGGGGACAATGAGCAGTTCTTC. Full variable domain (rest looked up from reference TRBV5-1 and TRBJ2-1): KAGVTQTPRYLIKTRGQQVTLSCSPISGHRSVSWYQQTPGQGLQFLFEYFSETQRNKGNFPGRFSGRQFSNSRSEMNVSTLELGDSALYLCASSLGRTGGDNEQFFGPGTRLTVL.

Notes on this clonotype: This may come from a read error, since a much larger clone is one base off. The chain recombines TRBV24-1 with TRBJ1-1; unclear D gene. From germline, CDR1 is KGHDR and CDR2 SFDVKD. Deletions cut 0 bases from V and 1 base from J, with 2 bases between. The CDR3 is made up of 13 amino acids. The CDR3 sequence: CATSDLGNTEAFF. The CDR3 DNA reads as TGTGCCACCAGTGATTTGGGGAACACTGAAGCTTTCTTT.

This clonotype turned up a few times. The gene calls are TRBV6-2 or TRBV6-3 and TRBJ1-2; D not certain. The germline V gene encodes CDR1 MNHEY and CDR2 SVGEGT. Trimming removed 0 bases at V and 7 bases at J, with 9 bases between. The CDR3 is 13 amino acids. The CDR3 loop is CASSYSGGSGYTF. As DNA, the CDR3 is TGTGCCAGCAGTTACTCCGGCGGAAGTGGCTACACCTTC.

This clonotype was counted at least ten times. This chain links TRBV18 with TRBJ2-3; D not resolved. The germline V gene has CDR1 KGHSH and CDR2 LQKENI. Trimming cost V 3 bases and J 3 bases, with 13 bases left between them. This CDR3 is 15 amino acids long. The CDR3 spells CASSPGPVGTDTQYF. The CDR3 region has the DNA TGTGCCAGCTCACCGGGTCCCGTGGGGACAGATACGCAGTATTTT.

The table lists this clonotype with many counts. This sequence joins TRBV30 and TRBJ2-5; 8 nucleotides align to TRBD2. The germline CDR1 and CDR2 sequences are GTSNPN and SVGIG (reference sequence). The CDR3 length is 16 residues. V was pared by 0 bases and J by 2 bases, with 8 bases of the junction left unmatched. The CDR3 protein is CAWSVPSGGFQETQYF. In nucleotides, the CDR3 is TGTGCCTGGAGTGTACCAAGCGGGGGCTTTCAAGAGACCCAGTACTTC.

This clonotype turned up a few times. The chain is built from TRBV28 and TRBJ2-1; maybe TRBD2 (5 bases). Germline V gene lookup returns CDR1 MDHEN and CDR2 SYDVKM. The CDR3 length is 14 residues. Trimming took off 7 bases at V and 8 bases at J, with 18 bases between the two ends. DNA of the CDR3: TGTGCCAGCACCCTAAATCGGGGTACGGATGAGCAGTTCTTC. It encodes CASTLNRGTDEQFF.

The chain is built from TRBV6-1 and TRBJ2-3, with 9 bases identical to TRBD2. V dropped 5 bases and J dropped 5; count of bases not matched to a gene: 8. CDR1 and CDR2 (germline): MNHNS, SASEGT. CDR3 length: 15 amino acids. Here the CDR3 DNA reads TGTGCCAGCAGTCTAGCGGGGCCCGGGGTAGATACGCAGTATTTT. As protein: CASSLAGPGVDTQYF.